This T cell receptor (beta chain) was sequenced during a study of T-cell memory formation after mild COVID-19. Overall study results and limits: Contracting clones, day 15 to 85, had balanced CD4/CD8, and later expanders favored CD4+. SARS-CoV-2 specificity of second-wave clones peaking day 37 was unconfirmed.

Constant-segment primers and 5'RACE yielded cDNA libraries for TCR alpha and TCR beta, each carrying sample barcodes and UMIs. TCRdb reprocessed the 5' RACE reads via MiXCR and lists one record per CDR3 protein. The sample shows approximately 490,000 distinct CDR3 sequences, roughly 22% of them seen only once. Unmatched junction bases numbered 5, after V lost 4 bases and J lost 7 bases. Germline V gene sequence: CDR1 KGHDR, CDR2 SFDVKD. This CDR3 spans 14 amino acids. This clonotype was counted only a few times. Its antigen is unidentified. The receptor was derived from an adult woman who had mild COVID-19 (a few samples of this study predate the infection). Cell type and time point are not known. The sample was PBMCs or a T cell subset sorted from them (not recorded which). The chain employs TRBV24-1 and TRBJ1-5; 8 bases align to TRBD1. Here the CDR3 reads CATSDGQGDQPQHF. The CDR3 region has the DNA TGTGCCACCAGTGACGGACAGGGAGACCAGCCCCAGCATTTT.